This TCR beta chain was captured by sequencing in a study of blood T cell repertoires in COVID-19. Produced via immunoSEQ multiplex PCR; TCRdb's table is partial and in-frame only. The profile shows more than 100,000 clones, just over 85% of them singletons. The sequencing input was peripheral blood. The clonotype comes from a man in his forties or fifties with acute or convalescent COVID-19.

The CDR3, as DNA: TGTGCCAGCAGGGAAAGATATAGCGGGAGTCAAGAGACCCAGTACTTC. It specifies CASRERYSGSQETQYF. V and J are TRBV2 and TRBJ2-5; 9 bases line up with TRBD2. Germline trimming cut 6 bases from V and 2 bases from J; bases unmatched to any gene: 10. The CDR3 is 16 amino acids. The germline V gene encodes CDR1 SNHLY and CDR2 FYNNEI.